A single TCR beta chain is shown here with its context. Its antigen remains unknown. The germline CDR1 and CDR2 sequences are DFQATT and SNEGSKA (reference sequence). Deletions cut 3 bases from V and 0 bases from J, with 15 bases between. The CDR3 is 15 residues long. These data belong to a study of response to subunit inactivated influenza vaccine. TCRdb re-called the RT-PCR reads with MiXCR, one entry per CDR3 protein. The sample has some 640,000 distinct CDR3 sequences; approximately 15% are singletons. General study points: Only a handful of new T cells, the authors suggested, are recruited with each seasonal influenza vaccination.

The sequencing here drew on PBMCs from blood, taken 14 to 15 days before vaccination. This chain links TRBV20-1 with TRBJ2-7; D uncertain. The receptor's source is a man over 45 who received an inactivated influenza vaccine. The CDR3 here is CSASFLRVNSYEQYF. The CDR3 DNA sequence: TGCAGTGCTAGTTTCTTAAGGGTGAACTCCTACGAGCAGTACTTC.